This T cell receptor beta chain was documented in a study of blood T cell repertoires in COVID-19 (dated by TCRdb to the early 2020s). As for the study more broadly: Collaborator samples came from the United States, Italy and Spain and covered acute and convalescent phases of COVID-19. The material from the prospective study consisted of cDNA or gDNA derived from T cells, B-cell-depleted T cells, or PBMCs. The dataset comprised deeply sampled blood TCRbeta repertoires from subjects exposed to, actively infected with, or recovered from COVID-19. The repertoires were made available in a free public database intended to serve as a resource for research on the immune response to SARS-CoV-2. The sample metadata nearly always contained a de-identified subject ID, COVID-19 status, age in years and sex. Samples came from the ongoing ImmuneRACE study (first 160 participants) plus 1,254 subjects from 6 global collaborators. Where available, HLA class I and class II types were taken from metadata supplied by the sample provider and were not determined by assay-based typing.

Study-wide conclusions, independent of this receptor: The amount of clinical and demographic metadata varied by source and participant and was provided uncurated.

TCRbeta CDR3 regions were amplified from genomic DNA by means of the immunoSEQ Assay, a bias-controlled multiplex PCR. Concerning the study's data processing: Nucleated cell counts per sample were estimated from amplification of reference gene primers within the assay. Sequence reads were collapsed and filtered to measure the absolute abundance of every unique TCRbeta CDR3 rearrangement. For each sample, productive Simpson clonality was calculated as the square root of Simpson's diversity index over productive rearrangements. The clones in this table, taken by TCRdb from immuneACCESS, are in-frame only. Not every clone is retained; where verified, under half of the shortfall comes from an unresolved V gene, and the cause of the rest is unknown. The V and J calls and clone size come from that table; D and trimming were worked out from the DNA. Across this sample there are tens of thousands of clones, with around 87% seen only once. The ten most abundant clones make up less than 20% of the sample.

Worth noting for this clone: Its antigen has not been determined. Base qualities were left out, and no much larger clone turns up one base away.

The collaborating institutions used their own protocols to collect whole blood in K2EDTA tubes. For TCRbeta analysis, collaborators shipped samples in one of three forms: frozen whole blood, isolated PBMCs, or DNA extracted from either of those sample types. Sequenced input: peripheral blood. The clonotype originates from a human donor in a cohort sampled during active COVID-19.

The nucleotide sequence reads TGTGCCACCAGTGACACCAGGGGGCCGAGCACAGATACGCAGTATTTT. Its amino acids are CATSDTRGPSTDTQYF. The V gene is TRBV24-1 and the J gene is TRBJ2-3; 8 central nucleotides agree with TRBD1. At the junction V is shortened by 4 bases and J by 0 bases; bases outside the gene matches: 5. CDR1 and CDR2, per the germline V gene, are KGHDR and SFDVKD. Inclusive of the bounding cysteine and phenylalanine, the CDR3 is 16 residues long. CDR3 DNA only is kept here, 48 bases in frame from base 1.